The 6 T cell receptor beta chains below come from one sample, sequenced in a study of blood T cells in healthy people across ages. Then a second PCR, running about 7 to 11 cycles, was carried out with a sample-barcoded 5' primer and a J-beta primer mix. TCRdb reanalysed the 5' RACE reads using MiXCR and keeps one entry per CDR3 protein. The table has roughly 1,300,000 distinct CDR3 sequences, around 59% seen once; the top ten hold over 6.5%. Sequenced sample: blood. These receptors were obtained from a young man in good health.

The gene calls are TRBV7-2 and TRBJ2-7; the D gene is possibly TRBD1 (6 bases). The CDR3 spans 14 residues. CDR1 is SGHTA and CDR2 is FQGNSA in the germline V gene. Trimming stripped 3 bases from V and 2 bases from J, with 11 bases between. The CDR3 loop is CASSLGHKTYEQYF. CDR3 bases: TGTGCCAGCAGCTTGGGACATAAGACCTACGAGCAGTACTTC.

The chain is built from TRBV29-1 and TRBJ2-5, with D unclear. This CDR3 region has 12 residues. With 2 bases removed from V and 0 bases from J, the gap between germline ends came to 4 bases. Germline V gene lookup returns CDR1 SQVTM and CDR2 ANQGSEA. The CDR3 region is CSVEMYQETQYF. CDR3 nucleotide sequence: TGCAGCGTTGAAATGTACCAAGAGACCCAGTACTTC.

The CDR3 reads CASSQEFARAYEQYF. DNA of the CDR3: TGCGCCAGCAGCCAAGAATTTGCCAGGGCCTACGAGCAGTACTTC. The chain is built from TRBV4-3 and TRBJ2-7; possible D gene TRBD1, 5 bases. This CDR3 has 15 residues. The germline V gene encodes CDR1 LGHNA and CDR2 YSLEER. V lost 0 bases and J 2 bases, leaving 11 bases between the germline ends.

The DNA of the CDR3 is TGTGCCAGCAGTAGACAGGGGCCCAACACCGGGGAGCTGTTTTTT. Amino acid sequence: CASSRQGPNTGELFF. J is TRBJ2-2 and V is TRBV12-3 or TRBV12-4; 8 bases agree with TRBD1. The CDR3 loop spans 15 amino acids. V dropped 5 bases and J dropped 2; count of bases not matched to a gene: 4.

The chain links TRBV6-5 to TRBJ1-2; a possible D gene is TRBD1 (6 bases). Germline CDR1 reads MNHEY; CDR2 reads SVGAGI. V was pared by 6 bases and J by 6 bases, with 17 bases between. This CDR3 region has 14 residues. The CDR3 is CASSPLGGLDGYTF. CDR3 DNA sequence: TGTGCCAGCAGCCCCCTTGGGGGGCTGGATGGCTACACCTTC.

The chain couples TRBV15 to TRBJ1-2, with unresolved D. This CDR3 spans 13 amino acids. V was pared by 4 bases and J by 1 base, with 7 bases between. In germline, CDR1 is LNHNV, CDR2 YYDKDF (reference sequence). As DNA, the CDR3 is TGTGCCACCAGCACAGGACTTAACTATGGCTACACCTTC. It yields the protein CATSTGLNYGYTF.